One and the same sample provided the 13 T cell receptor beta chains below, sequenced in a study of shared clonotypes between healthy human individuals. This table comes from immunoSEQ multiplex PCR, and its TCRdb copy is limited to in-frame clones, with some not included. The table includes about 1.1 million clones, approximately 80% detected once. Source material: memory CD4+ T cells from PBMCs. Subset meaning: CD45RA-negative fraction. These TCRs come from a man aged 18 to 30 in good health. Some clones in this sample may be carry-over from other donors' samples.

A note on this clone: Additional DNA sequences in this sample encode the identical CDR3. V and J are TRBV9 and TRBJ2-1; 8 nucleotides match TRBD2. J gave up 3 bases and V 1 base, and 0 bases lay outside the gene matches. This CDR3 spans 14 amino acids. Germline V gene sequence: CDR1 SGDLS, CDR2 YYNGEE. The CDR3 spells CASSVSGSYNEQFF. CDR3 in DNA: TGTGCCAGCAGCGTAAGCGGGAGCTACAATGAGCAGTTCTTC.

The V gene is TRBV7-9, the J gene TRBJ2-3; 7 positions match TRBD2. Germline CDR1 reads SEHNR; CDR2 reads FQNEAQ (reference sequence). The CDR3 is made up of 17 amino acids. Trimming at V came to 0 bases and at J to 0 bases, leaving 6 bases not matched to a gene. In DNA form, the CDR3 reads TGTGCCAGCAGCTTAGCGGGGAGTAGCGGGAGCACAGATACGCAGTATTTT. Translation: CASSLAGSSGSTDTQYF. Drawing the rest from reference TRBV7-9 and TRBJ2-3, the complete variable domain is DTGVSQNPRHKITKRGQNVTFRCDPISEHNRLYWYRQTLGQGPEFLTYFQNEAQLEKSRLLSDRFSAERPKGSFSTLEIQRTEQGDSAMYLCASSLAGSSGSTDTQYFGPGTRLTVL.

The gene calls are TRBV7-7 and TRBJ1-1, with TRBD1 as a possible D gene (6 bases). The CDR3 is 13 amino acids. Trimming shortened V by 5 bases and J by 3 bases, and 10 bases separated the two germline ends. Germline CDR1 is SSHAT and CDR2 is FNYEAQ (reference sequence). This chain's CDR3 is CASSRHRDTEAFF. In nucleotides, the CDR3 is TGTGCCAGCAGCCGACACAGGGACACTGAAGCTTTCTTT.

The genes are TRBV9 and TRBJ2-1; 7 nucleotides line up with TRBD1. Germline V lookup: CDR1 SGDLS, CDR2 YYNGEE. The CDR3 has 15 residues. V dropped 0 bases and J dropped 2; count of bases not matched to a gene: 2. CDR3 sequence (DNA): TGTGCCAGCAGCGTAGCGACAGGGCCCTACAATGAGCAGTTCTTC. This gives the protein CASSVATGPYNEQFF.

This clone appeared a few times. V usage is TRBV11-3 and J usage is TRBJ2-1, with D possibly being TRBD1 (6 bases). V lost 4 bases, J lost 8 bases, and 9 bases lay in between. CDR1 SGHNT and CDR2 YENEEA come from the germline V gene. There are 12 residues in the CDR3. CDR3 bases: TGTGCCAGCAGCTCAGGGGCGGATGAGCAGTTCTTC. This codes for CASSSGADEQFF. The variable domain in full, completed from reference TRBV11-3 and TRBJ2-1, reads EAGVVQSPRYKIIEKKQPVAFWCNPISGHNTLYWYLQNLGQGPELLIRYENEEAVDDSQLPKDRFSAERLKGVDSTLKIQPAELGDSAVYLCASSSGADEQFFGPGTRLTVL.

Concerning this clone itself: Additional DNA sequences in this sample encode the identical CDR3. The gene calls are TRBV4-2 and TRBJ1-5; no definite D call. This CDR3 contains 13 residues. The germline gives CDR1 LGHNA, CDR2 YNFKEQ. V lost 0 bases and J 3 bases, leaving 3 bases between the germline ends. The CDR3 reads CASSQEDNQPQHF. CDR3 bases: TGTGCCAGCAGCCAAGAGGACAATCAGCCCCAGCATTTT.

The chain couples TRBV5-1 to TRBJ1-1; 8 bases match TRBD1. With V trimmed by 4 bases and J by 0 bases, 2 bases remained unmatched. This CDR3 comprises 14 residues. Germline CDR1 SGHRS, CDR2 YFSETQ. This chain's CDR3 is CASSGQGLNTEAFF. The CDR3 bases are TGCGCCAGCAGCGGACAGGGATTGAACACTGAAGCTTTCTTT.

This clone turned up a few times. The chain employs TRBV5-1 and TRBJ1-2, with 8 bases fitting TRBD1. CDR1 is SGHRS, CDR2 YFSETQ, per germline. The CDR3 spans 16 residues. J lost 0 bases, V lost 3 bases, and 7 bases had no gene match. CDR3 region: CASSYGQGQANYGYTF. The CDR3 coding sequence is TGCGCCAGCAGCTATGGACAGGGACAGGCTAACTATGGCTACACCTTC.

The CDR3 loop is CASSWTGTGVIIEQFF. The CDR3, as DNA: TGTGCCAGCAGCTGGACCGGGACAGGGGTTATCATTGAGCAGTTCTTC. The chain employs TRBV6-6 and TRBJ2-1, with 10 bases that match TRBD1. Germline V gene lookup returns CDR1 MNHNY and CDR2 SVGAGI (reference sequence). J lost 9 bases, V lost 6 bases, and 14 bases had no gene match. The CDR3 spans 16 residues.

This sequence joins TRBV27 and TRBJ1-4, with a possible D match to TRBD1 (6 bases). V was pared by 4 bases and J by 16 bases, with 25 bases between. This CDR3 contains 15 residues. The V gene's germline CDR1 is MNHEY and CDR2 SMNVEV (reference sequence). The CDR3 sequence is CASSSHQAKQGPRFF. The CDR3, as DNA: TGTGCCAGCAGTTCCCACCAAGCCAAACAGGGACCACGGTTTTTT.

The V and J genes are TRBV27 and TRBJ2-6; D gene unclear. The CDR3 length is 15 residues. V was trimmed by 6 bases and J by 0 bases, leaving 9 bases between them. Germline V lookup: CDR1 MNHEY, CDR2 SMNVEV (reference sequence). The CDR3 DNA reads as TGTGCCAGCAGGGAACAGATCTCTGGGGCCAACGTCCTGACTTTC. It encodes CASREQISGANVLTF.

The rearrangement uses TRBV7-2 and TRBJ2-5; possibly TRBD2 for D (6 bases). This CDR3 is built from 18 residues. V lost 3 bases and J 5 bases, leaving 25 bases between the germline ends. The germline gives CDR1 SGHTA, CDR2 FQGNSA. The CDR3 sequence is CASSFRKSGTPRGETQYF. CDR3 sequence (DNA): TGTGCCAGCAGCTTTAGGAAGTCCGGGACGCCCCGGGGGGAGACCCAGTACTTC.

The chain has TRBV28 and TRBJ2-1; D unclear. V was shortened by 6 bases and J by 4 bases, with 10 bases between the two germline ends. Germline values: CDR1 MDHEN, CDR2 SYDVKM. CDR3 length: 13 residues. CDR3 nucleotide sequence: TGTGCCAGCAGGTCGCCAAATTACAATGAGCAGTTCTTC. This sequence encodes CASRSPNYNEQFF. The whole variable domain, remainder taken from reference TRBV28 and TRBJ2-1, is DVKVTQSSRYLVKRTGEKVFLECVQDMDHENMFWYRQDPGLGLRLIYFSYDVKMKEKGDIPEGYSVSREKKERFSLILESASTNQTSMYLCASRSPNYNEQFFGPGTRLTVL.